Listed here are 29 T cell receptor beta chains from one sample, sequenced in a study of cytomegalovirus exposure and HLA in healthy donors. The PCR used 60 Vbeta and 13 Jbeta primers. Profiling relied on immunoSEQ multiplex PCR, and the TCRdb table lists in-frame clones only, not all of them. The sample has 95,000 to 120,000 clones, over 70% seen once; the top ten hold more than 3.5%. The specimen sequenced was PBMCs. The receptors originated from a woman between 35 and 50 years old in good health and CMV-seropositive.

The chain joins TRBV4-1 to TRBJ2-7, with 7 bases identical to TRBD1. V gave up 1 base and J gave up 3 bases; unmatched junction bases: 3. Germline V CDR1 and CDR2: MGHRA, YSYEKL. The CDR3 loop spans 14 amino acids. The DNA for the CDR3 is TGCGCCAGCAGCCAAGGACACAGGGGCTACGAGCAGTACTTC. Residues: CASSQGHRGYEQYF.

The genes are TRBV5-6 and TRBJ2-1, with 8 bases fitting TRBD2. The germline CDR1 and CDR2 sequences are SGHDT and YYEEEE. V was clipped by 0 bases and J by 4 bases; unmatched bases: 6. CDR3 length equals 16 residues. Here the CDR3 DNA reads TGTGCCAGCAGCTTGGTAGATACTAGCGGTTACAATGAGCAGTTCTTC. Encoded protein: CASSLVDTSGYNEQFF.

This clone was seen once. The junction departs from the called germline gene at one end, perhaps through a read error. This sequence joins TRBV19 and TRBJ2-1; 9 bases map to TRBD2. The CDR3 contains 18 residues. CDR1 is LNHDA and CDR2 is SQIVND in the germline V gene (reference sequence). The CDR3, as DNA: TGTGCCAGTAGTATAGTCAAACACCCAGGGACTAGCTACGATGAGCAGTTCTTC. Translated, it gives CASSIVKHPGTSYDEQFF.

The chain is built from TRBV7-8 and TRBJ2-6; maybe TRBD2 (5 bases). V was trimmed by 1 base and J by 0 bases, leaving 7 bases between them. This CDR3 region has 16 residues. Per the germline V gene, CDR1 is SGHVS and CDR2 is FQNEAQ. For the CDR3, the DNA is TGTGCCAGCAGCTTAGGGAGGCGCTCTGGGGCCAACGTCCTGACTTTC. This codes for CASSLGRRSGANVLTF.

The chain joins TRBV7-2 to TRBJ2-1, with 12 bases that match TRBD2. The CDR3 length is 16 residues. The germline gives CDR1 SGHTA, CDR2 FQGNSA. Trimming cost V 4 bases and J 8 bases; bases outside gene matches: 9. CDR3 nucleotide sequence: TGTGCCAGCAGCTCCTCTAGCGGGGGGGCAAAAGATGAGCAGTTCTTC. Translating gives CASSSSSGGAKDEQFF.

This clone was seen only a few times. The chain carries TRBV7-6 and TRBJ1-3; D is unresolved. Trimming took off 5 bases at V and 0 bases at J, with 20 bases between the two ends. There are 18 residues in the CDR3. Looked up from germline, CDR1 is SGHVS and CDR2 is FNYEAQ. The chain's CDR3 is CASSKEGGVPHSGNTIYF. In DNA form, the CDR3 reads TGTGCCAGCAGCAAAGAGGGTGGGGTCCCCCACTCTGGAAACACCATATATTTT.

The chain combines TRBV2 with TRBJ2-2, with TRBD2 matching over 10 bases. V dropped 4 bases and J dropped 3; count of bases not matched to a gene: 2. Germline CDR1 SNHLY, CDR2 FYNNEI. This CDR3 region has 15 residues. CDR3 region: CASSASGSYTGELFF. In DNA, the CDR3 is TGTGCCAGCAGTGCTAGCGGGAGTTACACCGGGGAGCTGTTTTTT.

The chain uses TRBV4-2 and TRBJ2-1; 8 nucleotides line up with TRBD1. Trimming cost V 0 bases and J 15 bases; bases outside gene matches: 13. The CDR3 is made up of 15 amino acids. Germline CDR1 and CDR2: LGHNA and YNFKEQ. The CDR3 DNA reads TGTGCCAGCAGCCAAGATTGGCGGGACAGGATCTTTCTGTTCTTC. Translating gives CASSQDWRDRIFLFF.

This CDR3 reads CASSPDRSYNEQFF. The CDR3 coding sequence is TGTGCCAGCAGCCCGGACAGGTCCTACAATGAGCAGTTCTTC. The V gene is TRBV7-2, the J gene TRBJ2-1; 7 positions agree with TRBD1. The germline gives CDR1 SGHTA, CDR2 FQGNSA. This CDR3 is 14 amino acids long. V shed 5 bases, J shed 1 base, and the junction held 2 bases outside the gene matches.

The rearrangement uses TRBV25-1 and TRBJ2-5, with D maybe TRBD1 (6 bases). Per germline, CDR1 MGHDK and CDR2 SYGVNS. The CDR3 extends over 14 amino acids. V dropped 2 bases and J dropped 5 bases, with 12 bases sitting between them. The CDR3 DNA reads TGTGCCAGCAGTGAACAGGGGCCATACGAGACCCAGTACTTC. It specifies CASSEQGPYETQYF. Variable domain in full (rest from reference TRBV25-1 and TRBJ2-5): EADIYQTPRYLVIGTGKKITLECSQTMGHDKMYWYQQDPGMELHLIHYSYGVNSTEKGDLSSESTVSRIRTEHFPLTLESARPSHTSQYLCASSEQGPYETQYFGPGTRLLVL.

The chain joins TRBV7-9 to TRBJ2-7; possible D gene TRBD2, 6 bases. The CDR3 is 11 amino acids. CDR1 is SEHNR and CDR2 is FQNEAQ in the germline V gene (reference sequence). V was trimmed by 7 bases and J by 6 bases, leaving 10 bases between them. CDR3 region: CASNKAGEQYF. The CDR3 DNA reads as TGTGCCAGCAACAAAGCGGGCGAGCAGTACTTC.

The chain links TRBV15 to TRBJ1-1; 8 nucleotides align to TRBD1. The CDR3 extends over 15 amino acids. V dropped 1 base and J dropped 1; count of bases not matched to a gene: 2. Per germline, CDR1 LNHNV and CDR2 YYDKDF (reference sequence). DNA of the CDR3: TGTGCCACCAGCAGAGGGGGACAGGAGAACACTGAAGCTTTCTTT. Translated, it gives CATSRGGQENTEAFF. The whole variable domain, filled in from reference TRBV15 and TRBJ1-1, reads DAMVIQNPRYQVTQFGKPVTLSCSQTLNHNVMYWYQQKSSQAPKLLFHYYDKDFNNEADTPDNFQSRRPNTSFCFLDIRSPGLGDTAMYLCATSRGGQENTEAFFGQGTRLTVV.

This chain joins TRBV15 and TRBJ2-7; possibly TRBD1 for D (6 bases). From germline, CDR1 is LNHNV and CDR2 YYDKDF (reference sequence). With 1 base removed from V and 4 bases from J, the gap between germline ends came to 17 bases. CDR3 length equals 16 residues. CDR3 nucleotides: TGTGCCACCAGCAGAGGTAGAAGTACAGGGAATTACGAGCAGTACTTC. This sequence encodes CATSRGRSTGNYEQYF.

In this sample, this clone turned up a few times. The rearrangement uses TRBV5-1 and TRBJ2-1; TRBD2 aligns across 7 bases. The CDR3 covers 15 residues. V lost 4 bases, J lost 1 base, and 5 bases stayed unmatched. Germline CDR1 and CDR2: SGHRS and YFSETQ. In DNA, the CDR3 is TGCGCCAGCAGCCCCGGACTAGTATCCTACAATGAGCAGTTCTTC. Amino acids: CASSPGLVSYNEQFF.

This clone has a single count. V is TRBV27 and J is TRBJ1-2; D is unclear. From germline, CDR1 is MNHEY and CDR2 SMNVEV (reference sequence). Trimming cost V 0 bases and J 8 bases, with 10 bases left between them. The CDR3 length is 13 residues. Written as DNA, the CDR3 is TGTGCCAGCAGTTTATCTTACCAGAGGGGCTACACCTTC. Translated: CASSLSYQRGYTF.

CDR3 sequence: CASSLGAGLGPQHF. The DNA of the CDR3 is TGTGCCAGCAGCTTAGGGGCGGGTTTGGGTCCCCAGCATTTT. The V gene is TRBV7-9, the J gene TRBJ1-5, with unresolved D. This CDR3 comprises 14 residues. Germline V gene data show CDR1 as SEHNR and CDR2 as FQNEAQ (reference sequence). Trimming took 1 base from V and 10 from J, leaving 14 bases between them.

The chain recombines TRBV21-1 with TRBJ2-5; the DNA was not used to check the table's D call, TRBD1. TRBV21-1 counts as a pseudogene. There are 16 residues in the CDR3. The CDR3 here is CASSKPRDSGWETQYF. In nucleotides, the CDR3 is TGTGCCAGCAGCAAACCCCGGGACAGTGGGTGGGAGACCCAGTACTTC.

The chain combines TRBV5-1 with TRBJ2-3; 8 nucleotides match TRBD1. V dropped 4 bases and J dropped 5; count of bases not matched to a gene: 9. The CDR3 covers 15 residues. CDR1 is SGHRS, CDR2 YFSETQ, per germline. CDR3 loop: CASSPQGAPGDTQYF. In nucleotides, the CDR3 is TGCGCCAGCAGCCCTCAGGGGGCTCCCGGAGATACGCAGTATTTT.

The chain is built from TRBV11-2 and TRBJ1-6; tentatively, D is TRBD1 (5 bases). Trimming pared 1 base from V and 5 bases from J, leaving 9 bases between. Germline V lookup: CDR1 SGHAT, CDR2 FQNNGV. This CDR3 spans 15 amino acids. CDR3 bases: TGTGCCAGCAGCTTAGGTGGCAGGGATAATTCACCCCTCCACTTT. This sequence encodes CASSLGGRDNSPLHF.

The V call is TRBV6-5, the J call TRBJ2-7, with 10 bases identical to TRBD1. Germline trimming cut 2 bases from V and 2 bases from J; bases unmatched to any gene: 0. CDR1 MNHEY and CDR2 SVGAGI come from the germline V gene. The CDR3 extends over 14 amino acids. CDR3 DNA sequence: TGTGCCAGCAGTTACGGACAGGGGGCCTACGAGCAGTACTTC. It encodes CASSYGQGAYEQYF.

V and J are TRBV19 and TRBJ1-2; 7 bases map to TRBD1. V shed 3 bases, J shed 3 bases, and the junction held 7 bases outside the gene matches. CDR1 is LNHDA and CDR2 is SQIVND in the germline V gene (reference sequence). The CDR3 is 15 residues long. This CDR3 is CASSMPGGIDYGYTF. The CDR3 DNA reads TGTGCCAGTAGTATGCCAGGGGGGATTGACTATGGCTACACCTTC. Variable domain in full (rest from reference TRBV19 and TRBJ1-2): DGGITQSPKYLFRKEGQNVTLSCEQNLNHDAMYWYRQDPGQGLRLIYYSQIVNDFQKGDIAEGYSVSREKKESFPLTVTSAQKNPTAFYLCASSMPGGIDYGYTFGSGTRLTVV.

This clone has a handful of counts. The J gene is TRBJ1-6, the V gene TRBV4-1; no definite D call. In germline, CDR1 is MGHRA, CDR2 YSYEKL. V was shortened by 1 base and J by 4 bases, with 8 bases between the two germline ends. This CDR3 spans 15 amino acids. The CDR3 region has the DNA TGCGCCAGCAGCCAAGTGGAGGTATATAATTCACCCCTCCACTTT. This encodes CASSQVEVYNSPLHF.

The chain uses TRBV7-2 and TRBJ2-2; D not resolved. Trimming took off 1 base at V and 1 base at J, with 4 bases between the two ends. This CDR3 is 14 amino acids long. From germline, CDR1 is SGHTA and CDR2 FQGNSA. CDR3 residues: CASSLGRNTGELFF. In nucleotides, the CDR3 is TGTGCCAGCAGCTTAGGCAGGAACACCGGGGAGCTGTTTTTT.

The chain combines TRBV7-2 with TRBJ1-1, with a tentative D call TRBD1 (5 bases). CDR1 is SGHTA, CDR2 FQGNSA, per germline. The CDR3 runs 14 residues. Deletions cut 0 bases from V and 2 bases from J, with 7 bases between. The CDR3 DNA reads TGTGCCAGCAGCTTAGCGGGGGGAAACACTGAAGCTTTCTTT. Translating gives CASSLAGGNTEAFF.

The chain is built from TRBV7-8 and TRBJ1-1; D gene unclear. Germline lookup yields CDR1 SGHVS and CDR2 FQNEAQ. The CDR3 length is 17 residues. Trimming stripped 5 bases from V and 0 bases from J, with 19 bases between. This CDR3 reads CASSPLGEGDLNTEAFF. The DNA for the CDR3 is TGTGCCAGCAGCCCCCTCGGGGAGGGCGATTTGAACACTGAAGCTTTCTTT.

This rearrangement joins TRBV27 to TRBJ2-1; 9 nucleotides align to TRBD2. The J segment lost 6 bases and the V segment lost 3 bases, leaving 15 bases of the junction unmatched. Per the germline V gene, CDR1 is MNHEY and CDR2 is SMNVEV (reference sequence). CDR3 length: 18 residues. In DNA form, the CDR3 reads TGTGCCAGCAGTTTGAGTGTATTAGCGGGAGCGGTTGGCAATGAGCAGTTCTTC. Amino acids: CASSLSVLAGAVGNEQFF.

J is TRBJ2-1 and V is TRBV7-3, with 14 bases fitting TRBD2. Germline lookup yields CDR1 SGHTA and CDR2 FQGTGA. V shed 3 bases, J shed 7 bases, and the junction held 8 bases outside the gene matches. The CDR3 has 17 amino acids. The CDR3 nucleotides are TGTGCCAGCAGCTTTGAAGGGACTAGCGGGAGTGGAAATGAGCAGTTCTTC. It specifies CASSFEGTSGSGNEQFF. Combining the CDR3 with reference TRBV7-3 and TRBJ2-1 gives the whole variable domain GAGVSQTPSNKVTEKGKYVELRCDPISGHTALYWYRQSLGQGPEFLIYFQGTGAADDSGLPNDRFFAVRPEGSVSTLKIQRTERGDSAVYLCASSFEGTSGSGNEQFFGPGTRLTVL.

The chain uses TRBV9 and TRBJ2-2; 9 bases are shared with TRBD2. V trimming: 3 bases; J trimming: 5 bases; junction bases outside the gene matches: 11. The V gene's germline CDR1 is SGDLS and CDR2 YYNGEE. The CDR3 has 17 amino acids. CDR3 DNA sequence: TGTGCCAGCAGCGCGGGGCGGGAGGGCCGCGGGACCGGGGAGCTGTTTTTT. Encoded protein: CASSAGREGRGTGELFF.

The V and J genes are TRBV11-3 and TRBJ1-1, with D tentatively TRBD1 (5 bases). CDR1 and CDR2 from the germline V gene are SGHNT and YENEEA. The CDR3 has 13 residues. Trimming removed 0 bases from V and 7 bases from J, with 9 bases in between. CDR3 amino acids: CASSLEEGLEAFF. DNA of the CDR3: TGTGCCAGCAGCTTAGAAGAGGGACTTGAAGCTTTCTTT.